This T cell receptor beta chain was sequenced in a study of T cell responses to AZD1222 COVID-19 vaccine. V dropped 5 bases and J dropped 4 bases, with 9 bases sitting between them. Germline assignment: CDR1 SQVTM and CDR2 ANQGSEA. The CDR3 spans 11 residues. TCRdb's table, derived via immunoSEQ multiplex PCR, lists solely in-frame clones and lacks some. The sample has some 190,000 clones; approximately 94% are singletons. This clone was recorded once. This receptor was taken from an adult who received the MenACWY meningococcal vaccine as a control. The sample was peripheral blood, taken 28 days after the second dose of the MenACWY control vaccine. This chain connects TRBV29-1 to TRBJ2-7; D ambiguous. The CDR3 sequence: CSVYQPYEQYF. The DNA for the CDR3 is TGCAGCGTTTACCAACCTTACGAGCAGTACTTC.